This entry lists 13 T cell receptor beta chains sequenced from one sample in a study of cytotoxic CD8 clonotypes in ibrutinib-treated CLL. Some clones are missing from TCRdb's copy, which holds only in-frame ones; the method was immunoSEQ multiplex PCR. Among about 56,000 clones, 55% to 65% were seen once, and the ten largest hold approximately 20%. The sample consisted of PBMCs, taken after 24 months of ibrutinib treatment. The receptors were gathered from a human donor with chronic lymphocytic leukemia.

This rearrangement joins TRBV6-1 to TRBJ1-2, with D unclear. Germline assignment: CDR1 MNHNS and CDR2 SASEGT. The CDR3 spans 11 residues. V was clipped by 6 bases and J by 5 bases, with 7 bases between them. CDR3 loop: CASSLGYGYTF. CDR3 coding DNA: TGTGCCAGCAGCCTAGGATATGGCTACACCTTC.

V usage is TRBV19 and J usage is TRBJ2-5, with D maybe TRBD2 (7 bases). The V end lost 4 bases, the J end lost 2 bases, and 17 bases lay between the germline ends. This CDR3 has 16 residues. In germline, CDR1 is LNHDA, CDR2 SQIVND (reference sequence). CDR3 amino acids: CASSRGRGPQQETQYF. In DNA form, the CDR3 reads TGTGCCAGTAGTAGAGGGCGGGGGCCCCAACAAGAGACCCAGTACTTC.

The chain carries TRBV9 and TRBJ2-7; D is perhaps TRBD1 (5 bases). The V end was cut by 0 bases, the J end by 1 base, with 8 bases between. The CDR3 spans 14 residues. Germline CDR1 is SGDLS and CDR2 is YYNGEE. CDR3 sequence: CASSVDQGSYEQYF. DNA of the CDR3: TGTGCCAGCAGCGTAGATCAGGGATCCTACGAGCAGTACTTC.

This rearrangement joins TRBV7-9 to TRBJ1-5, with D perhaps TRBD1 (5 bases). Germline CDR1 reads SEHNR; CDR2 reads FQNEAQ (reference sequence). V lost 1 base to trimming and J lost 7 bases, with 11 bases between them. CDR3 length: 14 residues. The CDR3 region has the DNA TGTGCCAGCAGCTTAGGTGGGGCGGGCCAGCCCCAGCATTTT. Translation: CASSLGGAGQPQHF.

The chain is built from TRBV20-1 and TRBJ2-1; D is unclear. This CDR3 contains 11 residues. Germline V lookup: CDR1 DFQATT, CDR2 SNEGSKA (reference sequence). V gave up 5 bases and J gave up 7 bases, with 9 bases separating them. The CDR3 protein is CSAQHQNEQFF. CDR3 bases: TGCAGTGCTCAACACCAGAATGAGCAGTTCTTC.

The V call is TRBV28, the J call TRBJ2-5; 16 bases are shared with TRBD2. From germline, CDR1 is MDHEN and CDR2 SYDVKM. The CDR3 has 16 residues. V lost 7 bases and J lost 5; bases outside the gene matches: 7. DNA for the CDR3: TGTGCCAGCACCGGGACTAGCGGGAGGGCCGGCGAGACCCAGTACTTC. It is translated as CASTGTSGRAGETQYF.

V usage is TRBV15 and J usage is TRBJ1-4, with D unclear. CDR1 is LNHNV and CDR2 is YYDKDF in the germline V gene (reference sequence). The V and J ends lost 0 bases and 7 bases respectively, with 9 bases between them. The CDR3 is made up of 14 amino acids. CDR3 sequence: CATSREVSVEKLFF. The CDR3 coding sequence is TGTGCCACCAGCAGAGAAGTATCGGTTGAAAAACTGTTTTTT.

The genes are TRBV5-1 and TRBJ1-5; 9 nucleotides align to TRBD1. The CDR3 loop spans 15 amino acids. Germline V gives CDR1 SGHRS, CDR2 YFSETQ. Trimming removed 1 base from V and 7 bases from J; junction bases left unmatched: 6. DNA for the CDR3: TGCGCCAGCAGCTTGACAGGGGGCGCAGGGCAGCCCCAGCATTTT. This gives the protein CASSLTGGAGQPQHF.

This chain uses TRBV13 with TRBJ1-4, with 11 bases aligning to TRBD1. J was trimmed by 7 bases and V by 5 bases; bases with no gene match: 12. The CDR3 is 17 amino acids. Germline CDR1 and CDR2: PRHDT and FYEKMQ (reference sequence). This CDR3 is CASSQVFGGTGGEKLFF. The DNA for the CDR3 is TGTGCCAGCAGCCAAGTATTTGGTGGGACAGGGGGTGAAAAACTGTTTTTT.

For the CDR3, the DNA is TGTGCCAGCAGTTACGGGATCTACAATGAGCAGTTCTTC. This codes for CASSYGIYNEQFF. This sequence joins TRBV6-5 and TRBJ2-1; the D is unclear. In germline, CDR1 is MNHEY, CDR2 SVGAGI. CDR3 length: 13 amino acids. The V and J ends lost 2 bases and 3 bases respectively, with 5 bases between them.

The chain is built from TRBV5-6 and TRBJ2-2, with 8 bases fitting TRBD1. Trimming cost V 4 bases and J 7 bases; bases outside gene matches: 3. Germline V gene sequence: CDR1 SGHDT, CDR2 YYEEEE. The CDR3 is 13 residues long. The CDR3 reads CASSRQGSGELFF. The CDR3 nucleotides read TGTGCCAGCAGCCGACAGGGGAGCGGGGAGCTGTTTTTT.

The V call is TRBV27, the J call TRBJ2-1, with TRBD2 matching over 11 bases. Germline CDR1 is MNHEY and CDR2 is SMNVEV (reference sequence). Unmatched junction bases numbered 7, after V lost 4 bases and J lost 5 bases. CDR3 size: 16 residues. CDR3 bases: TGTGCCAGCAGTTCCCTTAGCGGGGGGGCCGACAATGAGCAGTTCTTC. Its translation is CASSSLSGGADNEQFF.

The V call is TRBV10-3, the J call TRBJ2-7; 7 bases map to TRBD1. The CDR3 consists of 15 residues. Germline lookup yields CDR1 ENHRY and CDR2 SYGVKD. The CDR3: CASSPRGRRAYEQYV. DNA for the CDR3: TGTGCCAGCAGTCCGAGGGGGCGACGGGCCTACGAGCAGTACGTC.